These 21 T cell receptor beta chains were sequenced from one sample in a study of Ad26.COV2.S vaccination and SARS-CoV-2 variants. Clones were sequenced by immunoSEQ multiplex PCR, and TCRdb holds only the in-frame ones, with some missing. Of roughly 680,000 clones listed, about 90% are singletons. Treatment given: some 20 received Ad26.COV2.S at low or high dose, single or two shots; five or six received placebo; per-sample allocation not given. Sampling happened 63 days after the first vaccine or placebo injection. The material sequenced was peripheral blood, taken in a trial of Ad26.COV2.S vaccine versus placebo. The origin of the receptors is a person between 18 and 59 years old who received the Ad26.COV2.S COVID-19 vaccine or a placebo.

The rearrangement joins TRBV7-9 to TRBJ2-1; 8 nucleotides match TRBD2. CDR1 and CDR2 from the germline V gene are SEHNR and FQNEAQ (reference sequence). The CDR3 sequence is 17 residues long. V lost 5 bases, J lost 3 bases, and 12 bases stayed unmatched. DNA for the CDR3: TGTGCCAGCAGCCCCACGACTAGCGCGCCAATCTACAATGAGCAGTTCTTC. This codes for CASSPTTSAPIYNEQFF.

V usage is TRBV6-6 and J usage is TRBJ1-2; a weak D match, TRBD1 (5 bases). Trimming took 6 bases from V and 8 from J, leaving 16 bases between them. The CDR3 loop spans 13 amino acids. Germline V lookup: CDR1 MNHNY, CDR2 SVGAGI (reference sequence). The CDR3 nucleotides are TGTGCCAGCAGCCCCGGGGCCGTCACCGGCTACACCTTC. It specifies CASSPGAVTGYTF.

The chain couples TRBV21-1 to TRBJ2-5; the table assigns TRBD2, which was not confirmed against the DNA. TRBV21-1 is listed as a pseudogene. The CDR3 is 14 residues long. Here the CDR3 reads CASRTSGPPRAKYF. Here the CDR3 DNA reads TGTGCCAGCAGAACATCCGGGCCCCCGCGGGCCAAGTACTTC.

DNA for the CDR3: TGTGCCAGCAGTCGGACAGGCCAGAGCTCCTACGAGCAGTACTTC. It yields the protein CASSRTGQSSYEQYF. This chain connects TRBV6-5 to TRBJ2-7; TRBD1 aligns across 7 bases. The J segment lost 0 bases and the V segment lost 5 bases, leaving 7 bases of the junction unmatched. The CDR3 is 15 amino acids. Germline V gene lookup returns CDR1 MNHEY and CDR2 SVGAGI.

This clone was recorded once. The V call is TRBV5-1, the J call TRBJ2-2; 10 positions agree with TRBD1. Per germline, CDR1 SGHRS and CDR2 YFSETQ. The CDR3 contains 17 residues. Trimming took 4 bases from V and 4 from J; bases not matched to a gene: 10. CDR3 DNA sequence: TGCGCCAGCAGCGGAACACGACAGGGGGCGGGCACCGGGGAGCTGTTTTTT. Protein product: CASSGTRQGAGTGELFF. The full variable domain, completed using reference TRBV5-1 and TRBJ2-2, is KAGVTQTPRYLIKTRGQQVTLSCSPISGHRSVSWYQQTPGQGLQFLFEYFSETQRNKGNFPGRFSGRQFSNSRSEMNVSTLELGDSALYLCASSGTRQGAGTGELFFGEGSRLTVL.

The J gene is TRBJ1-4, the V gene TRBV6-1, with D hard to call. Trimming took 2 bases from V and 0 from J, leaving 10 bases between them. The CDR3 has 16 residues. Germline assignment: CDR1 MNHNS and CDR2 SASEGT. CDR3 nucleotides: TGTGCCAGCAGTGAAATGGGGTCCGCAACTAATGAAAAACTGTTTTTT. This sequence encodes CASSEMGSATNEKLFF.

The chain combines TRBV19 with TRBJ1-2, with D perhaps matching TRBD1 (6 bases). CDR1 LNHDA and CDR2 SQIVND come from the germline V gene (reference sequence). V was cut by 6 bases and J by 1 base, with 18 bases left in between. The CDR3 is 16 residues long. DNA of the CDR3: TGTGCCAGTAGACGCCCCGGGGGGGGCCTTAACTATGGCTACACCTTC. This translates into CASRRPGGGLNYGYTF.

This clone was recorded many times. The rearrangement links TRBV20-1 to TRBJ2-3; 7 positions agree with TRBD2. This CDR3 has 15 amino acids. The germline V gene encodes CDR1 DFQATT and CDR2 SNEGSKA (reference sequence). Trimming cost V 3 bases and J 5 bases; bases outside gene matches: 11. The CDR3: CSASLGEGQGDTQYF. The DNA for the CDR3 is TGCAGTGCTAGTCTGGGGGAGGGCCAGGGAGATACGCAGTATTTT.

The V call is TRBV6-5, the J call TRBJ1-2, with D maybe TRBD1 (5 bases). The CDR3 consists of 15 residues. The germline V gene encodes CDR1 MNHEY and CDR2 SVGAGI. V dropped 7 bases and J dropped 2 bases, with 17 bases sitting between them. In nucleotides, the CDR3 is TGTGCCAGCACCCCCACTCCCAGGGCGAACTATGGCTACACCTTC. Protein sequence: CASTPTPRANYGYTF.

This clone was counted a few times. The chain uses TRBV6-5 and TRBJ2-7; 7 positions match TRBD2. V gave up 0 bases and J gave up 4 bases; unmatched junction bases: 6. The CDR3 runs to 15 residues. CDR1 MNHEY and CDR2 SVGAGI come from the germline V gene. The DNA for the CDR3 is TGTGCCAGCAGTTACTCGGCGGGGGAGCCTTACGAGCAGTACTTC. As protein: CASSYSAGEPYEQYF.

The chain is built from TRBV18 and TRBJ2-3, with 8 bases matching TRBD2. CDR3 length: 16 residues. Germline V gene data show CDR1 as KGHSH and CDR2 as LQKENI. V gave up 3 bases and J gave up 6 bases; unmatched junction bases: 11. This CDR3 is CASSPGRPGGRDTQYF. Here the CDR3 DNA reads TGTGCCAGCTCACCGGGTCGCCCGGGCGGGAGGGATACGCAGTATTTT.

In DNA, the CDR3 is TGTGCCAGCAGCTTGTGGGGAGACAGACAAGAGACCCAGTACTTC. The encoded protein is CASSLWGDRQETQYF. The rearrangement joins TRBV5-8 to TRBJ2-5; the D gene could be TRBD1 or TRBD2 (5 bases each). CDR1 and CDR2 from the germline V gene are SGHTS and YDEGEE. The CDR3 contains 15 residues. Trimming pared 1 base from V and 2 bases from J, leaving 12 bases between.

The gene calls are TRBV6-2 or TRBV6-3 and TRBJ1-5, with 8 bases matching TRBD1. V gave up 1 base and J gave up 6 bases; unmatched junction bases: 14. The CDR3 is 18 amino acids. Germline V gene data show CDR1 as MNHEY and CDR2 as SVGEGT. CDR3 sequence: CASSYFPPDRGPGQPQHF. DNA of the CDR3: TGTGCCAGCAGTTACTTCCCGCCCGACAGGGGACCAGGTCAGCCCCAGCATTTT.

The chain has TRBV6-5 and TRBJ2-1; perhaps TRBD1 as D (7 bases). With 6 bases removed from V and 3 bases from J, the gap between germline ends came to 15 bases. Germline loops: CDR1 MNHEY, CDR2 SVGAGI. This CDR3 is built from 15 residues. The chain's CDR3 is CASSRGTDFYNEQFF. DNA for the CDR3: TGTGCCAGCAGCCGGGGGACAGACTTCTACAATGAGCAGTTCTTC.

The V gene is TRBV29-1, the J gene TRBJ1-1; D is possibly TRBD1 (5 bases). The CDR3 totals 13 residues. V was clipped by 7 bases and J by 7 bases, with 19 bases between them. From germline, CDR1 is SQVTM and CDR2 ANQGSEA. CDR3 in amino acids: CSAVRGTYGEAFF. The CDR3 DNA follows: TGCAGCGCTGTACGGGGCACCTACGGTGAAGCTTTCTTT.

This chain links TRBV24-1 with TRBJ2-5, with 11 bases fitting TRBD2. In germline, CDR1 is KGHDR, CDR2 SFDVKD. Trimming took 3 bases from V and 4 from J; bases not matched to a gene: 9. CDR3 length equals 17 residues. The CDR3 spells CATSDRLAGGVGETQYF. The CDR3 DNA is TGTGCCACCAGTGATAGGCTAGCGGGAGGAGTAGGAGAGACCCAGTACTTC.

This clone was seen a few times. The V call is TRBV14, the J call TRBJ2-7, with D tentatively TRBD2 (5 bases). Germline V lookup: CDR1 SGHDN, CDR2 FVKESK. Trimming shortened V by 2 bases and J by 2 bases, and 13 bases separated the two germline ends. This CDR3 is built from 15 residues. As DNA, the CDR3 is TGTGCCAGCAGCCAATTCCGGGGTCTAGCCTACGAGCAGTACTTC. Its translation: CASSQFRGLAYEQYF.

As DNA, the CDR3 is TGTGCCAGCCGGGACAGCCCGAATTCACCCCTCCACTTT. Residues: CASRDSPNSPLHF. The genes are TRBV2 and TRBJ1-6, with 7 bases fitting TRBD1. Trimming cost V 8 bases and J 7 bases; bases outside gene matches: 5. The CDR3 is 13 residues long. In germline, CDR1 is SNHLY, CDR2 FYNNEI.

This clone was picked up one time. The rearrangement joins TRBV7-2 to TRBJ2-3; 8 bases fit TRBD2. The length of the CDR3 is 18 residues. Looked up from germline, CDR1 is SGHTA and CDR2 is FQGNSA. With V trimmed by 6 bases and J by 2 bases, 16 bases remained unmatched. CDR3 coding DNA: TGTGCCAGCAGTCCCGAACCGATACTAGCGGCTTCCACAGATACGCAGTATTTT. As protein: CASSPEPILAASTDTQYF.

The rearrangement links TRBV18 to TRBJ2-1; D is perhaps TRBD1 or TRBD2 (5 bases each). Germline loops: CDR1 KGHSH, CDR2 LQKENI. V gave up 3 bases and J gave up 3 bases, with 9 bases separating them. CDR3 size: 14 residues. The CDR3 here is CASSPRDGYNEQFF. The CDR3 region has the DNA TGTGCCAGCTCACCCCGGGACGGCTACAATGAGCAGTTCTTC. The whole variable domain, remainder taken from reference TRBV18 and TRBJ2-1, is NAGVMQNPRHLVRRRGQEARLRCSPMKGHSHVYWYRQLPEEGLKFMVYLQKENIIDESGMPKERFSAEFPKEGPSILRIQQVVRGDSAAYFCASSPRDGYNEQFFGPGTRLTVL.

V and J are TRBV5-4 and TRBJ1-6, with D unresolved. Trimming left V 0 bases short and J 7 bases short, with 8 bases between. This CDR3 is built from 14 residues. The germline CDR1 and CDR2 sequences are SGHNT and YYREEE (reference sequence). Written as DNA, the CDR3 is TGTGCCAGCAGCTTGGAGGCTGGGAATTCACCCCTCCACTTT. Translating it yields CASSLEAGNSPLHF.